This T cell receptor (beta chain) was found in a study of early T cells in non-severe SARS-CoV-2 infection. TCRdb used MiXCR to reprocess the 5' RACE reads, holding one entry per CDR3 protein. The table includes 55,000 to 65,000 distinct CDR3 sequences, more than 10% detected once. Between the trimmed V and J ends, which lost 2 bases and 7 bases, there was a span of 11 bases. Germline values: CDR1 SGHVS, CDR2 FQNEAQ. CDR3 length: 13 residues. At least ten counts were recorded for this clonotype. The TCR comes from an adult who was a healthcare worker with PCR-confirmed SARS-CoV-2 infection or an uninfected control (not recorded which). Sequencing was done on a sample of whole blood. The chain combines TRBV7-8 with TRBJ1-1; D perhaps matches TRBD1 (5 bases). The CDR3 loop reads CASSLQGVLEAFF. CDR3 nucleotide sequence: TGTGCCAGCAGCTTACAGGGCGTACTTGAAGCTTTCTTT.